The 17 T cell receptor beta chains in this list originate from one sample, sequenced in a study of blood T cell repertoires in COVID-19. The method was immunoSEQ multiplex PCR; TCRdb's version includes in-frame clones alone and lacks a portion of them. The sample includes about 90,000 clones, 65% to 85% of them seen just once. Sequences were obtained from peripheral blood. These receptor sequences come from a man at least 80 years old with active or convalescent COVID-19.

This chain connects TRBV10-3 to TRBJ1-1; possibly TRBD1 for D (5 bases). V was shortened by 6 bases and J by 3 bases, with 17 bases between the two germline ends. Germline CDR1 ENHRY, CDR2 SYGVKD. The CDR3 sequence is 15 residues long. The CDR3 nucleotides are TGTGCCATCAGACCACGGGGGGGTTTGCACACTGAAGCTTTCTTT. Protein sequence: CAIRPRGGLHTEAFF.

The rearrangement joins TRBV6-2 or TRBV6-3 to TRBJ1-2; TRBD1 matches at 7 bases. There are 14 residues in the CDR3. Trimming removed 5 bases from V and 8 bases from J; junction bases left unmatched: 11. Germline V gene data show CDR1 as MNHEY and CDR2 as SVGEGT. The CDR3 DNA is TGTGCCAGCAGTCCACGGACAGGTGGATTCGGCTACACCTTC. As protein: CASSPRTGGFGYTF.

V gene TRBV2 combines with J gene TRBJ2-3; D gene unclear. The CDR3 extends over 12 amino acids. CDR1 SNHLY and CDR2 FYNNEI come from the germline V gene. Between the trimmed V and J ends, which lost 5 bases and 5 bases, there was a span of 8 bases. The CDR3 is CASSRERDTQYF. Written as DNA, the CDR3 is TGTGCCAGCAGTCGCGAGCGAGATACGCAGTATTTT.

In DNA, the CDR3 is TGTGCCAGCAGCTGGAGGGGGACAGCTCCAGCAACTAATGAAAAACTGTTTTTT. Its translation: CASSWRGTAPATNEKLFF. The gene calls are TRBV5-8 and TRBJ1-4; 7 bases match TRBD1. V trimming: 3 bases; J trimming: 0 bases; junction bases outside the gene matches: 11. CDR3 size: 18 residues. Germline CDR1 SGHTS, CDR2 YDEGEE.

V and J are TRBV19 and TRBJ2-1; the match to TRBD2 covers 7 bases. Germline V lookup: CDR1 LNHDA, CDR2 SQIVND (reference sequence). Unmatched junction bases numbered 5, after V lost 2 bases and J lost 1 base. This CDR3 spans 16 amino acids. CDR3 residues: CASSIRGSGSYNEQFF. Written as DNA, the CDR3 is TGTGCCAGTAGTATACGCGGTAGCGGGTCCTACAATGAGCAGTTCTTC. Filled out from reference TRBV19 and TRBJ2-1, the complete variable domain reads DGGITQSPKYLFRKEGQNVTLSCEQNLNHDAMYWYRQDPGQGLRLIYYSQIVNDFQKGDIAEGYSVSREKKESFPLTVTSAQKNPTAFYLCASSIRGSGSYNEQFFGPGTRLTVL.

This chain uses TRBV5-4 with TRBJ1-5; a possible D gene is TRBD1 (5 bases). The V gene's germline CDR1 is SGHNT and CDR2 YYREEE (reference sequence). Trimming took off 7 bases at V and 4 bases at J, with 18 bases between the two ends. The CDR3 consists of 15 residues. CDR3 sequence: CASLGGTGRNQPQHF. The CDR3 DNA reads as TGTGCCAGCCTCGGGGGTACGGGGAGGAATCAGCCCCAGCATTTT.

The rearrangement joins TRBV6-5 to TRBJ1-2; D not resolved. CDR1 and CDR2 from the germline V gene are MNHEY and SVGAGI. The V end lost 6 bases, the J end lost 4 bases, and 6 bases lay between the germline ends. The CDR3 consists of 11 residues. Here the CDR3 reads CASRAAYGYTF. The CDR3 DNA reads as TGTGCCAGCAGGGCTGCCTATGGCTACACCTTC.

This sequence joins TRBV3-1 (or the pseudogene TRBV3-2) and TRBJ2-7; D perhaps matches TRBD1 (5 bases). The V gene lost 4 bases and the J gene lost 4 bases, with 8 bases spanning the gap. The germline gives CDR1 LGHDT, CDR2 YNNKEL (reference sequence). This CDR3 has 12 amino acids. DNA of the CDR3: TGTGCCAGCAGCCCCCAGGGATACGAGCAGTACTTC. Its translation is CASSPQGYEQYF.

The chain has TRBV25-1 and TRBJ1-1, with TRBD1 matching over 9 bases. CDR1 MGHDK and CDR2 SYGVNS come from the germline V gene. V dropped 6 bases and J dropped 0; count of bases not matched to a gene: 5. The CDR3 totals 15 residues. CDR3: CASRETGGLNTEAFF. The CDR3, as DNA: TGTGCCAGCAGGGAGACAGGGGGATTGAACACTGAAGCTTTCTTT.

This clone was detected only once. V is TRBV7-2 and J is TRBJ2-7; D is uncertain. The CDR3 length is 15 residues. Trimming shortened V by 2 bases and J by 6 bases, and 17 bases separated the two germline ends. The germline gives CDR1 SGHTA, CDR2 FQGNSA. The CDR3 DNA is TGTGCCAGCAGCTTATTGGGTAACATAGCCGGCGAGCAGTACTTC. It codes for CASSLLGNIAGEQYF. Filled out from reference TRBV7-2 and TRBJ2-7, the complete variable domain reads GAGVSQSPSNKVTEKGKDVELRCDPISGHTALYWYRQSLGQGLEFLIYFQGNSAPDKSGLPSDRFSAERTGGSVSTLTIQRTQQEDSAVYLCASSLLGNIAGEQYFGPGTRLTVT.

This clone was observed a single time. In DNA form, the CDR3 reads TGCAGCGTACCTAGCTTCAATGAGCAGTTCTTC. Amino acid sequence: CSVPSFNEQFF. The V gene is TRBV29-1, the J gene TRBJ2-1; maybe TRBD2 (5 bases). Trimming stripped 6 bases from V and 6 bases from J, with 9 bases between. The germline gives CDR1 SQVTM, CDR2 ANQGSEA. The CDR3 consists of 11 residues.

This chain uses TRBV5-1 with TRBJ1-2; the D is unclear. Between the trimmed V and J ends, which lost 0 bases and 6 bases, there was a span of 6 bases. The CDR3 is 12 residues long. Germline-derived CDR1 and CDR2 are SGHRS and YFSETQ. CDR3 sequence (DNA): TGCGCCAGCAGCTTGGATAGAGATGGCTACACCTTC. Protein product: CASSLDRDGYTF.

V gene TRBV9 combines with J gene TRBJ2-3; D gene ambiguous. V was trimmed by 3 bases and J by 0 bases, leaving 5 bases between them. The CDR3 is 13 residues long. Per germline, CDR1 SGDLS and CDR2 YYNGEE. Here the CDR3 DNA reads TGTGCCAGCAGCGAACTTAGCACAGATACGCAGTATTTT. Its protein is CASSELSTDTQYF.

This clone was seen only once. The J gene is TRBJ2-3, the V gene TRBV5-4, with 10 nucleotides matching TRBD1. J was trimmed by 4 bases and V by 4 bases; bases with no gene match: 9. The CDR3 length is 16 residues. The germline gives CDR1 SGHNT, CDR2 YYREEE (reference sequence). The CDR3 region is CASSTQDRGRSDTQYF. CDR3 nucleotide sequence: TGTGCCAGCAGCACCCAGGACAGGGGGAGGTCAGATACGCAGTATTTT.

Only one count was recorded for this clone. The chain couples TRBV6-5 to TRBJ1-1; 8 nucleotides align to TRBD1. After removal of 6 bases from V and 5 bases from J, the junction contained 8 bases not matched to a gene. The CDR3 loop spans 14 amino acids. Germline CDR1 reads MNHEY; CDR2 reads SVGAGI. CDR3 nucleotide sequence: TGTGCCAGCAGACGAGGACAGGGTCTAACTGAAGCTTTCTTT. Amino acid sequence: CASRRGQGLTEAFF.

This clone was picked up a small number of times. This chain uses TRBV28 with TRBJ1-6; D is perhaps TRBD1 (5 bases). V was clipped by 6 bases and J by 3 bases, with 15 bases between them. The CDR3 is 16 amino acids. Germline CDR1 and CDR2: MDHEN and SYDVKM. The CDR3: CASRGPLNRYNSPLHF. The CDR3, as DNA: TGTGCCAGCAGGGGGCCGTTAAACCGCTATAATTCACCCCTCCACTTT.

The chain uses TRBV3-1 (or the pseudogene TRBV3-2) and TRBJ2-3, with D tentatively TRBD2 (7 bases). The V and J ends lost 4 bases and 2 bases respectively, with 19 bases between them. From germline, CDR1 is LGHDT and CDR2 YNNKEL (reference sequence). This CDR3 contains 17 residues. CDR3 coding DNA: TGTGCCAGCAGCCGGCTATGGGGGGGCGCACTCACAGATACGCAGTATTTT. It encodes CASSRLWGGALTDTQYF.